Described below is a single TCR beta chain sequence and its context. These data originate in a study of blood T cell repertoires in COVID-19. Study background: The origin of the acute and convalescent COVID-19 samples was the United States, Italy and Spain.

TCRdb's table, derived via immunoSEQ multiplex PCR, lists solely in-frame clones and lacks some. The sample contains around 190,000 clones, roughly 87% of which appear only once. CDR3 size: 16 residues. Trimming at V came to 3 bases and at J to 0 bases, leaving 3 bases not matched to a gene. Germline CDR1 and CDR2: MNHNS and SASEGT. The sample taken for sequencing was peripheral blood. This TCR was recovered from a man between 18 and 35 years old who had recovered from COVID-19. This chain connects TRBV6-1 to TRBJ1-5, with TRBD1 matching over 9 bases. The CDR3 here is CASSDGQGYSNQPQHF. CDR3 DNA sequence: TGTGCCAGCAGTGATGGACAGGGGTATAGCAATCAGCCCCAGCATTTT.